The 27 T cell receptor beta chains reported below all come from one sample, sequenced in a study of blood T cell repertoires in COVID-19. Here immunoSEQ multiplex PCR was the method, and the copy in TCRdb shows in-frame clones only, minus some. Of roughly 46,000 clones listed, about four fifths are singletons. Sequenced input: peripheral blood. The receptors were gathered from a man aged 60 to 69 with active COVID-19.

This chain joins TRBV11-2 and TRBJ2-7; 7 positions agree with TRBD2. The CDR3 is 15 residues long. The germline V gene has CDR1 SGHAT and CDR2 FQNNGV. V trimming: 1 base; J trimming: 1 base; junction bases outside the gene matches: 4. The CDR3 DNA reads TGTGCCAGCAGCTTAGTAGGGAGGGTTTCCTACGAGCAGTACTTC. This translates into CASSLVGRVSYEQYF.

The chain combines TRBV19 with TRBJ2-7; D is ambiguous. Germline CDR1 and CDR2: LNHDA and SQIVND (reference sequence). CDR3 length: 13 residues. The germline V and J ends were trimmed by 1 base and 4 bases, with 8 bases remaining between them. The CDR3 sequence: CASSIGQNYEQYF. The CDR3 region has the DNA TGTGCCAGTAGTATAGGGCAGAATTACGAGCAGTACTTC.

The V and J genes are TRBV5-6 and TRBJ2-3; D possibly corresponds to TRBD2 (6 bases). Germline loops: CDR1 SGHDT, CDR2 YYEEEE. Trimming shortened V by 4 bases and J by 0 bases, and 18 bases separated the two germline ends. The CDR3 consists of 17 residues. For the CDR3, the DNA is TGTGCCAGCAGCCACCCGGGAGCGCGGAGTAGCACAGATACGCAGTATTTT. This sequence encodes CASSHPGARSSTDTQYF. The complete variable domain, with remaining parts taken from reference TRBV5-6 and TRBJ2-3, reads DAGVTQSPTHLIKTRGQQVTLRCSPKSGHDTVSWYQQALGQGPQFIFQYYEEEERQRGNFPDRFSGHQFPNYSSELNVNALLLGDSALYLCASSHPGARSSTDTQYFGPGTRLTVL.

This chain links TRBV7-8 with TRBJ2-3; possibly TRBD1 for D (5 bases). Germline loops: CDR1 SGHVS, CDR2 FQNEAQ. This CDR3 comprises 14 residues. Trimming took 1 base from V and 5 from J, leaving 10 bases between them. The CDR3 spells CASSLGPRGDTQYF. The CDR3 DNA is TGTGCCAGCAGCTTAGGTCCTAGGGGAGATACGCAGTATTTT. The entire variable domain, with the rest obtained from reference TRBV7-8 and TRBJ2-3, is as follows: GAGVSQSPRYKVAKRGQDVALRCDPISGHVSLFWYQQALGQGPEFLTYFQNEAQLDKSGLPSDRFFAERPEGSVSTLKIQRTQQEDSAVYLCASSLGPRGDTQYFGPGTRLTVL.

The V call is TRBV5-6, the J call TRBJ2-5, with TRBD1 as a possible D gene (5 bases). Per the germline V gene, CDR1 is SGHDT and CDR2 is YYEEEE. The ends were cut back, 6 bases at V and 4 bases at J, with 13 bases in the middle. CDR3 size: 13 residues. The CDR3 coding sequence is TGTGCCAGCACCAAGGCAGGGCGAGAGACCCAGTACTTC. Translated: CASTKAGRETQYF. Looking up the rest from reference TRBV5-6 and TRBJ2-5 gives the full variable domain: DAGVTQSPTHLIKTRGQQVTLRCSPKSGHDTVSWYQQALGQGPQFIFQYYEEEERQRGNFPDRFSGHQFPNYSSELNVNALLLGDSALYLCASTKAGRETQYFGPGTRLLVL.

Here the CDR3 reads CASGTGLNSPLHF. The CDR3 DNA reads as TGTGCCAGCGGGACAGGACTAAATTCACCCCTCCACTTT. V usage is TRBV28 and J usage is TRBJ1-6; 8 bases agree with TRBD1. J gave up 7 bases and V 8 bases, and 4 bases lay outside the gene matches. Germline assignment: CDR1 MDHEN and CDR2 SYDVKM. The CDR3 consists of 13 residues.

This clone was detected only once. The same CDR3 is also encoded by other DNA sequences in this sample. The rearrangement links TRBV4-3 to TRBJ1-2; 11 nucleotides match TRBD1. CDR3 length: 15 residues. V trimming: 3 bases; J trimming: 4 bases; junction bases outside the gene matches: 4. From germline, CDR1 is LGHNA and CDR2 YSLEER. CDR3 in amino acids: CASSQGTGGSYGYTF. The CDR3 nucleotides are TGCGCCAGCAGCCAGGGGACAGGGGGTAGCTATGGCTACACCTTC.

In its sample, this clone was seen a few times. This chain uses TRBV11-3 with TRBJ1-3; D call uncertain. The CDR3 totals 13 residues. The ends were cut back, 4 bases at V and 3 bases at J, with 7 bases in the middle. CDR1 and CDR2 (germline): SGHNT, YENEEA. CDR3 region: CASSSSGGNTIYF. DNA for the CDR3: TGTGCCAGCAGCTCCTCGGGTGGAAACACCATATATTTT.

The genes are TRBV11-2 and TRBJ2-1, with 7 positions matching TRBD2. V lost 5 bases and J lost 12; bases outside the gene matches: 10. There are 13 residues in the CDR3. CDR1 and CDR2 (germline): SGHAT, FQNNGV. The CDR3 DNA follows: TGTGCCAGCAGCCGACGCGGGGAGGGGTGGCAGTTCTTC. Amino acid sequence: CASSRRGEGWQFF.

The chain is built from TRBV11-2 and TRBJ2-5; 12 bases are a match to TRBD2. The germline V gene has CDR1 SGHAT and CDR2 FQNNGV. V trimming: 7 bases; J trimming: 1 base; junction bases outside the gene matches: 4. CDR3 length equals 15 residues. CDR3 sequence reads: CASKLAGGLQETQYF. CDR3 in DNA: TGTGCCAGCAAACTAGCGGGGGGCCTCCAAGAGACCCAGTACTTC.

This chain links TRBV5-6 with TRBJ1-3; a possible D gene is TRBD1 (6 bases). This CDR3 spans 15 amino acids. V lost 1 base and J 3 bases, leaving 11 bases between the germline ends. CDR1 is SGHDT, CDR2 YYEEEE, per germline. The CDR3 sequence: CASSLRGGSGNTIYF. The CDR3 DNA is TGTGCCAGCAGCTTGAGGGGGGGCAGTGGAAACACCATATATTTT.

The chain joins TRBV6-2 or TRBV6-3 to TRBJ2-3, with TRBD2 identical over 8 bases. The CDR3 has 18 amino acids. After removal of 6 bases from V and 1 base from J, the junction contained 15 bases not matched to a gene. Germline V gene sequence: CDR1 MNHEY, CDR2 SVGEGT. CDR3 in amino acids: CASSLLETLREGTDTQYF. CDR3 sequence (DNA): TGTGCCAGCAGCTTACTCGAAACCCTGCGGGAGGGCACAGATACGCAGTATTTT.

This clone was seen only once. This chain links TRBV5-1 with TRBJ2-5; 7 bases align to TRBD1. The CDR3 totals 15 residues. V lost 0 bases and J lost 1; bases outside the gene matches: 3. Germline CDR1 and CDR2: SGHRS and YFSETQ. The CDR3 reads CASSLVGQIQETQYF. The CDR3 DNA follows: TGCGCCAGCAGCTTGGTGGGACAGATCCAAGAGACCCAGTACTTC.

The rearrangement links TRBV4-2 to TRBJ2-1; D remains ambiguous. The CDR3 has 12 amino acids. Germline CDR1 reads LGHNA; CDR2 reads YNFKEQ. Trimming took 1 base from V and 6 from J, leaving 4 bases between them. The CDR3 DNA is TGTGCCAGCAGCCAAGTCGGCAATGAGCAGTTCTTC. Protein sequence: CASSQVGNEQFF.

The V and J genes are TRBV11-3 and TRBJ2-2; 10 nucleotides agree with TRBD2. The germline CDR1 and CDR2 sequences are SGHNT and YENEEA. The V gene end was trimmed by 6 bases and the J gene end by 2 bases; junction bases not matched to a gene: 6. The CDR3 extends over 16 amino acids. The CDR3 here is CASSTGTSANTGELFF. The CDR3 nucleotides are TGTGCCAGCAGTACCGGGACTAGCGCCAACACCGGGGAGCTGTTTTTT.

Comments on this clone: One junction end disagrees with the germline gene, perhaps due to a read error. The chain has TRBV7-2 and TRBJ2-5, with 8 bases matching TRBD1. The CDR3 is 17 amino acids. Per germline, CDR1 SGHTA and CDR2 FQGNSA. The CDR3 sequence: CASSYPAWTGTMNQVNF. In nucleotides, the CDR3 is TGTGCCAGCAGCTACCCAGCCTGGACAGGGACAATGAACCAAGTTAACTTC.

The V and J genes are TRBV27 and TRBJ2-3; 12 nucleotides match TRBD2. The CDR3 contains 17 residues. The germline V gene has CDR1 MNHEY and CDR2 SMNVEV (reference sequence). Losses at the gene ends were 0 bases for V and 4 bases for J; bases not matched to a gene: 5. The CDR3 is CASSLSRLAGGPDTQYF. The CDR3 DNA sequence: TGTGCCAGCAGTTTATCCCGCCTAGCGGGAGGGCCAGATACGCAGTATTTT.

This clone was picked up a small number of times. DNA for the CDR3: TGTGCCAGCAGCTCCCCCGGTCGTGTGCCTTTCGAGCAGTACTTC. Protein: CASSSPGRVPFEQYF. The chain links TRBV3-1 (or the pseudogene TRBV3-2) to TRBJ2-7; D is ambiguous. This CDR3 contains 15 residues. Germline values: CDR1 LGHDT, CDR2 YNNKEL (reference sequence). V was trimmed by 5 bases and J by 6 bases, leaving 20 bases between them.

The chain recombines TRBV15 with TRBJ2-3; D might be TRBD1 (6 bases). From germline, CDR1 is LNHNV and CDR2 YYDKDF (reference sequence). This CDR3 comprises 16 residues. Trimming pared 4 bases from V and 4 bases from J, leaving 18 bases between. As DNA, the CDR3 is TGTGCCACCAGCATAGCGCAGGGGAGTGGATCAGATACGCAGTATTTT. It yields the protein CATSIAQGSGSDTQYF.

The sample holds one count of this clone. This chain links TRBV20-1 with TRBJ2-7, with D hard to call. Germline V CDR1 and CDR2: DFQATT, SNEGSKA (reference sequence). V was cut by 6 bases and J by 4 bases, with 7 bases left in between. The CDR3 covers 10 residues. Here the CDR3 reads CSAGEYEQYF. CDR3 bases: TGCAGTGCCGGAGAGTACGAGCAGTACTTC.

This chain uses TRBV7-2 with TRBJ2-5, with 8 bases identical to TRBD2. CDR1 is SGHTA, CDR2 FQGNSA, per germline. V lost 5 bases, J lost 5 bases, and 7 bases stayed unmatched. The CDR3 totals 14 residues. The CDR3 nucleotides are TGTGCCAGCAGCCCCCGGGGGGGGGCGGAGACCCAGTACTTC. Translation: CASSPRGGAETQYF.

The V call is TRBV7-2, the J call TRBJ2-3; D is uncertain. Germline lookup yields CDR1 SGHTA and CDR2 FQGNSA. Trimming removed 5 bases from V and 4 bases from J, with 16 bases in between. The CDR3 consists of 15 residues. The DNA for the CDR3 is TGTGCCAGCAGCCCCTCACCACCGCTAGCAGATACGCAGTATTTT. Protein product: CASSPSPPLADTQYF. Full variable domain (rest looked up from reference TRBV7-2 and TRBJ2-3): GAGVSQSPSNKVTEKGKDVELRCDPISGHTALYWYRQSLGQGLEFLIYFQGNSAPDKSGLPSDRFSAERTGGSVSTLTIQRTQQEDSAVYLCASSPSPPLADTQYFGPGTRLTVL.

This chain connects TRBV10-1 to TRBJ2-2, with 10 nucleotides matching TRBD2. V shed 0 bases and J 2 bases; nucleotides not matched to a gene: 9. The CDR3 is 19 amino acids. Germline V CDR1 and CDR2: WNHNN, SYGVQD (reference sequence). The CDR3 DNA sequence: TGCGCCAGCAGTGAGTCGGAGCGGGAGGGCGGGGATAACACCGGGGAGCTGTTTTTT. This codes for CASSESEREGGDNTGELFF.

CDR3 region: CASSQSWDRDNEQFF. CDR3 in DNA: TGCGCCAGCAGCCAATCGTGGGACAGGGACAATGAGCAGTTCTTC. The chain carries TRBV4-3 and TRBJ2-1, with 9 bases lining up with TRBD1. The germline gives CDR1 LGHNA, CDR2 YSLEER. V dropped 2 bases and J dropped 5; count of bases not matched to a gene: 4. The CDR3 is made up of 15 amino acids.

CDR3 sequence: CASSFQQGIISGANVLTF. CDR3 in DNA: TGTGCCAGCAGCTTTCAACAGGGTATAATCTCTGGGGCCAACGTCCTGACTTTC. V gene TRBV5-6 combines with J gene TRBJ2-6, with a tentative D call TRBD1 (6 bases). The germline V gene has CDR1 SGHDT and CDR2 YYEEEE. Between the trimmed V and J ends, which lost 2 bases and 0 bases, there was a span of 15 bases. The CDR3 spans 18 residues.

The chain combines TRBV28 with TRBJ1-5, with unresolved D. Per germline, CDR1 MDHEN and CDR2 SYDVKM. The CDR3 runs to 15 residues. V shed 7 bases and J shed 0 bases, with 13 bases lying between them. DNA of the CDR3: TGTGCCAGCACTAAAAGAGATTATAGCAATCAGCCCCAGCATTTT. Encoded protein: CASTKRDYSNQPQHF.

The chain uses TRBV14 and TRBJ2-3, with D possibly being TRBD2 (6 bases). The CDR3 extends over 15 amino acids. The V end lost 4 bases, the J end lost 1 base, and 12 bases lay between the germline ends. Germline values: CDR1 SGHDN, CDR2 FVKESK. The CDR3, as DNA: TGTGCCAGCAGCCTTATCGGCGGGGGCACAGATACGCAGTATTTT. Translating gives CASSLIGGGTDTQYF.